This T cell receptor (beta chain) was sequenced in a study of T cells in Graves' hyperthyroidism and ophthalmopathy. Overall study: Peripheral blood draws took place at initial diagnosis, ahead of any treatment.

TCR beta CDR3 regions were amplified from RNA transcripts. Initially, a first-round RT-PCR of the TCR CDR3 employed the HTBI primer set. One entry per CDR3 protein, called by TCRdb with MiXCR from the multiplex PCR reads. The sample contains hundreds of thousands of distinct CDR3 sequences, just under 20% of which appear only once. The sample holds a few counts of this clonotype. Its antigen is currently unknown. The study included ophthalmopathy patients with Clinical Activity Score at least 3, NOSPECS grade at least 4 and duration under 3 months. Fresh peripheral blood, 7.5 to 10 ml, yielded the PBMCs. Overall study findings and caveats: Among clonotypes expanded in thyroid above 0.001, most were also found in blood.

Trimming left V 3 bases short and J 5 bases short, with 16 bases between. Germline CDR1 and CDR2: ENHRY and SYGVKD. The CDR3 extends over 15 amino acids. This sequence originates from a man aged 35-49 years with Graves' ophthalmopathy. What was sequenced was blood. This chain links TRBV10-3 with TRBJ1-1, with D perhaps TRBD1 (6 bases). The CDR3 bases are TGTGCCATCAGTGAACGGGGGGCGAGTATGACTGAAGCTTTCTTT. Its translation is CAISERGASMTEAFF.